This TCR beta chain originates from a study of CD8+ T cells in alopecia areata. Study-level information: The drug, tofacitinib, lasted 6 to 18 months, followed by 6 months off drug.

A few counts support this clone. Treatment given: oral pan-JAK inhibitor, 5-10 mg twice daily. Extraction and reverse transcription of RNA yielded cDNA as the sequencing template. Assay used: immunoSEQ multiplex PCR; TCRdb lists only in-frame clones, some missing. This repertoire shows about 200,000 clones, approximately 61% found once; its top ten account for approximately 1%. Trimming cost V 3 bases and J 4 bases, with 8 bases left between them. The CDR3 contains 13 residues. Germline V gene data show CDR1 as KGHSH and CDR2 as LQKENI. The chain is built from TRBV18 and TRBJ2-3; D gene ambiguous. This sequence originates from a human donor with alopecia areata. The sample here was CD4+ T cells sorted from blood, taken at week 24, from a patient treated with tofacitinib. The CDR3 region is CASSPDRPDTQYF. CDR3 DNA: TGTGCCAGCTCACCGGACCGCCCAGATACGCAGTATTTT.